The rows below give T cell receptor beta chains drawn from one sample of a study of early T cells in non-severe SARS-CoV-2 infection. TCRdb called the 5' RACE reads again in MiXCR, with one record for every CDR3 protein. The sample includes tens of thousands of distinct CDR3 sequences, roughly 15% of them seen just once. Sequencing was performed on whole blood, taken at baseline. All receptors come from an adult who was a healthcare worker with PCR-confirmed SARS-CoV-2 infection or an uninfected control (not recorded which). Each CDR3 is given with its conserved first and last residue. A D gene is named only where the DNA matches it firmly. Rows may omit the clone size; those that give it use once, few, many or a size class.

TRBV7-6	TRBJ1-1	-	-	TGTGCCAGCAGCTTAGCCGAATACCGGGAGAACACTGAAGCTTTCTTT	CASSLAEYRENTEAFF
TRBV28	TRBJ2-3	TRBD1	many	TGTGCCAGCAGTTTTGGGACAGGGAAGGGCACAGATACGCAGTATTTT	CASSFGTGKGTDTQYF
TRBV3-1	TRBJ2-7	-	-	TGTGCCAGCAGCCAAGAGCCTCGGGCCGCCTACGAGCAGTACTTC	CASSQEPRAAYEQYF
TRBV6-5	TRBJ2-5	-	many	TGTGCCACCTTCGATCCGAACAGCAGAGAGACCCAGTACTTC	CATFDPNSRETQYF
TRBV7-8	TRBJ1-1	-	-	TGTGCCAGCAGCCATATCACTGAAGCTTTCTTT	CASSHITEAFF
TRBV20-1	TRBJ1-1	-	-	TGCAGTGCTAGAGATGGTCGGGGACTGGAAACTGAAGCTTTCTTT	CSARDGRGLETEAFF
TRBV24-1	TRBJ1-1	TRBD1	few	TGTGCCACCAGCGGACAGGGTATCACTGAAGCTTTCTTT	CATSGQGITEAFF
TRBV11-1	TRBJ1-1	-	-	TGTGCCAGTGGGGGGCGGACTGAAGCTTTCTTT	CASGGRTEAFF
TRBV7-2	TRBJ2-7	TRBD2	-	TGTGCCAGCAGCTCGGGACTAGCGGGACCCTCCTACGAGCAGTACTTC	CASSSGLAGPSYEQYF
TRBV6-6	TRBJ2-1	-	few	TGTGCCAGCAGTTACTCGAGATCCAATGAGCAGTTCTTC	CASSYSRSNEQFF
TRBV5-4	TRBJ1-1	-	-	TGTGCCAGCAGCAGTGTTCTGAACACTGAAGCTTTCTTT	CASSSVLNTEAFF
TRBV11-2	TRBJ2-7	-	few	TGTGCCAGCAGCTTAGAGCTGGTTTCCTACGAGCAGTACTTC	CASSLELVSYEQYF
TRBV12-3/TRBV12-4	TRBJ1-1	TRBD1	-	TGTGCCAGCAGTCCCACAGGGGAGGGTGAAGCTTTCTTT	CASSPTGEGEAFF
TRBV5-4	TRBJ2-7	TRBD2	few	TGTGCCAGCAGCCCCGGGATAGCGGGAAGGGTCCACGAGCAGTACTTC	CASSPGIAGRVHEQYF
TRBV18	TRBJ2-7	-	few	TGTGCCAGCTCATCCTCGGGCCGGAACTACGAGCAGTACTTC	CASSSSGRNYEQYF
TRBV7-6	TRBJ1-1	TRBD1	-	TGTGCCAGCAGCCCAGACAGGGGGTTGAACACTGAAGCTTTCTTT	CASSPDRGLNTEAFF
TRBV3-1	TRBJ2-1	-	few	TGTGCCAGCAGCGAGAACCGGGACAAATGGGGTGAGCAGTTCTTC	CASSENRDKWGEQFF
TRBV28	TRBJ2-7	-	-	TGTGCCAGCAGGCTAGACAAGACCCGCTACGAGCAGTACTTC	CASRLDKTRYEQYF
TRBV11-2	TRBJ2-7	TRBD1	few	TGTGCCAGCAGCCCGGACCGGGACAGGGGGATTCCCGAGCAGTACTTC	CASSPDRDRGIPEQYF
TRBV20-1	TRBJ1-1	-	-	TGCAGTGCTAGAGAACGGCTCACTGAAGCTTTCTTT	CSARERLTEAFF
TRBV20-1	TRBJ2-5	-	few	TGCAGTGCCAAAGAGACCCAGTACTTC	CSAKETQYF
TRBV10-3	TRBJ2-1	TRBD2	few	TGTGCCATCAGTGAGACTAGCGGGAGGTACGGTGAGCAGTTCTTC	CAISETSGRYGEQFF
TRBV10-3	TRBJ1-6	-	few	TGTGCCATCAGTGAGTCGATAGCTTCAAATAGTTCACCCCTCCACTTT	CAISESIASNSSPLHF
TRBV24-1	TRBJ2-3	-	-	TGTGCCACCAGTGGGGAGGGGGCCGGAGATACGCAGTATTTT	CATSGEGAGDTQYF
TRBV6-6	TRBJ1-1	TRBD1	few	TGTGCCAGCAGTTACTCGGAACCGCAGGGGGCTTCGAACACTGAAGCTTTCTTT	CASSYSEPQGASNTEAFF